These 22 T cell receptor beta chains share one sample of origin, sequenced in a study of tumor-infiltrating lymphocytes in primary liver carcinoma. From around 530 ng of total RNA, TCR beta-specific cDNA was reverse-transcribed using a constant-region primer. Three nested multiplex PCR rounds of slightly modified ARM-PCR generated TCR beta libraries. TRBV1-TRBV30 forward primers paired with a C-beta reverse primer were used in the first two PCR rounds, which ran approximately 10 cycles each. TCRdb analysed the multiplex PCR reads with MiXCR anew, one entry per CDR3 protein. The data contain approximately 310,000 distinct CDR3 sequences, 65% of them singletons. Germline DNA was also extracted, with blood RNA taken from unsorted whole blood. Input material: peripheral blood. These receptors were collected from a man aged 35-49 years with primary liver carcinoma and hepatitis B virus infection.

This clonotype has a handful of counts. This chain links TRBV6-6 with TRBJ2-3, with D possibly TRBD1 on 5 matching bases. The V gene lost 6 bases and the J gene lost 2 bases, with 18 bases spanning the gap. CDR1 and CDR2 from the germline V gene are MNHNY and SVGAGI (reference sequence). There are 16 residues in the CDR3. In DNA form, the CDR3 reads TGTGCCAGCAGCCCTTTGGGTGGGGCGGTCACAGATACGCAGTATTTT. It is translated as CASSPLGGAVTDTQYF.

On this clonotype: A read error may produce the germline difference seen at one junction end. The J gene is TRBJ1-6, the V gene TRBV11-2, with D unresolved. From germline, CDR1 is SGHAT and CDR2 FQNNGV. CDR3 length: 14 amino acids. In nucleotides, the CDR3 is TGTACCAGCGGCCCTTCCTCCTATAATTCACCCCCCCACTTT. Its translation: CTSGPSSYNSPPHF.

This clonotype was picked up many times. The V gene is TRBV29-1, the J gene TRBJ2-2; the D is unclear. The CDR3 sequence is 16 residues long. Germline V CDR1 and CDR2: SQVTM, ANQGSEA. V lost 0 bases and J 2 bases, leaving 13 bases between the germline ends. CDR3 coding DNA: TGCAGCGTTGAAGATCCATACAGAGGCAACACCGGGGAGCTGTTTTTT. Its translation: CSVEDPYRGNTGELFF.

Worth noting for this clonotype: Possible read error: a much larger clone is one base away. The rearrangement uses TRBV4-1 and TRBJ1-5; TRBD1 matches at 8 bases. This CDR3 spans 16 amino acids. Germline values: CDR1 MGHRA, CDR2 YSYEKL. Losses at the gene ends were 0 bases for V and 6 bases for J; bases not matched to a gene: 7. DNA for the CDR3: TGCGCCAGCAGCCAAGATTCGGACAGGGATGCTCAGCCCCAGCATTTT. Protein product: CASSQDSDRDAQPQHF.

In regard to this clonotype: One end of the junction does not line up with germline, which may come from a read error. The rearrangement joins TRBV4-2 to TRBJ2-7; 10 bases fit TRBD2. The CDR3 is made up of 18 amino acids. In germline, CDR1 is LGHNA, CDR2 YNFKEQ. The CDR3 DNA reads TGTGTCAGCAGCCAAAGGGCTAGCGGGAGTTGGTTATCCTACGAGCAGTACTTC. It yields the protein CVSSQRASGSWLSYEQYF.

This clonotype came up a few times. The chain recombines TRBV19 with TRBJ2-1; 11 nucleotides line up with TRBD2. The CDR3 runs 19 residues. V lost 6 bases, J lost 8 bases, and 21 bases stayed unmatched. Germline CDR1 is LNHDA and CDR2 is SQIVND (reference sequence). The CDR3 nucleotides read TGTGCCAGTAGCGACAAGACTAGCGGGAAGGTGGGTGGAGTCGATGAGCAGTTCTTC. Protein: CASSDKTSGKVGGVDEQFF. Full variable domain (outside the CDR3, taken from reference TRBV19 and TRBJ2-1): DGGITQSPKYLFRKEGQNVTLSCEQNLNHDAMYWYRQDPGQGLRLIYYSQIVNDFQKGDIAEGYSVSREKKESFPLTVTSAQKNPTAFYLCASSDKTSGKVGGVDEQFFGPGTRLTVL.

This clonotype occurred many times. This chain uses TRBV12-3 or TRBV12-4 with TRBJ2-7, with D possibly being TRBD1 or TRBD2 (6 bases each). V lost 6 bases to trimming and J lost 5 bases, with 20 bases between them. This CDR3 comprises 15 residues. For the CDR3, the DNA is TGTGCCAGCAGGGAGACCGGGGGCAGGGTCAACGAGCAGTACTTC. It specifies CASRETGGRVNEQYF.

Concerning this clonotype itself: An end of the junction differs from the germline gene, which may be a read error. The chain employs TRBV5-6 and TRBJ1-2, with D perhaps TRBD1 (5 bases). Germline V gives CDR1 SGHDT, CDR2 YYEEEE. CDR3 length: 14 amino acids. CDR3 nucleotides: TGTGCCAGTAGCGGCCGGGACGTCGAGCATGGCTACATCTTC. It encodes CASSGRDVEHGYIF.

This clonotype has only one observation. The rearrangement joins TRBV28 to TRBJ2-2; TRBD2 matches 11 bases. V lost 5 bases to trimming and J lost 6 bases; unmatched junction nucleotides: 11. CDR1 is MDHEN and CDR2 is SYDVKM in the germline V gene. The length of the CDR3 is 17 residues. The CDR3 sequence: CASSPLGLAEGPGELFF. CDR3 bases: TGTGCCAGCAGTCCCTTGGGACTAGCGGAAGGTCCCGGGGAGCTGTTTTTT.

This clonotype has more than one count but fewer than ten. Just one base apart from a much larger clone, this may be a read error. The genes are TRBV29-1 and TRBJ2-3; perhaps TRBD2 as D (5 bases). The V gene lost 8 bases and the J gene lost 6 bases, with 12 bases spanning the gap. CDR1 is SQVTM, CDR2 ANQGSEA, per germline. This CDR3 has 11 amino acids. The CDR3 loop is CSISPGDTQYF. The CDR3 region has the DNA TGCAGCATTTCCCCGGGGGATACGCAGTATTTT.

This clonotype appeared a few times. The rearrangement uses TRBV19 and TRBJ2-1; D gene ambiguous. The V gene lost 7 bases and the J gene lost 0 bases, with 13 bases spanning the gap. CDR3 length equals 15 residues. Germline-derived CDR1 and CDR2 are LNHDA and SQIVND (reference sequence). This chain's CDR3 is CASTERSGSYNEQFF. The CDR3 DNA is TGTGCCAGTACCGAGCGCTCGGGCTCCTACAATGAGCAGTTCTTC.

The chain is built from TRBV11-3 and TRBJ2-1; D might be TRBD2 (7 bases). Trimming removed 6 bases from V and 15 bases from J, with 15 bases in between. The CDR3 runs 11 residues. The germline V gene encodes CDR1 SGHNT and CDR2 YENEEA. The CDR3 DNA reads as TGTGCCAGCAGTTCACAGGGAGGGAGGTTCTTC. This gives the protein CASSSQGGRFF. The full variable domain, with the rest looked up from reference TRBV11-3 and TRBJ2-1, is EAGVVQSPRYKIIEKKQPVAFWCNPISGHNTLYWYLQNLGQGPELLIRYENEEAVDDSQLPKDRFSAERLKGVDSTLKIQPAELGDSAVYLCASSSQGGRFFGPGTRLTVL.

With respect to this clonotype: A much more abundant neighbour one base away suggests this may be a read error. The chain couples TRBV6-1 to TRBJ1-5, with D unclear. The CDR3 is 14 amino acids. Germline loops: CDR1 MNHNS, CDR2 SASEGT. The CDR3, as DNA: TGTGCCAGCAGTTTTAACTTCGACAATCAGCACCAGCATTTT. Translation: CASSFNFDNQHQHF.

This clonotype was counted between two and nine times. V usage is TRBV28 and J usage is TRBJ2-2, with a possible D match to TRBD1 (5 bases). CDR3 length: 15 residues. Germline CDR1 is MDHEN and CDR2 is SYDVKM. V lost 5 bases to trimming and J lost 6 bases, with 16 bases between them. The CDR3 DNA follows: TGTGCCAGCAGTCTAGGGGCACTCCAGCCCGGGGAGCTGTTTTTT. Its protein is CASSLGALQPGELFF.

On this clonotype: A junction boundary mismatches the germline segment, possibly from a read error. The chain joins TRBV6-5 to TRBJ1-5; no clear D. This CDR3 region has 12 residues. CDR1 is MNHEY, CDR2 SVGAGI, per germline. This CDR3 reads CASRSGVQSQHF. The CDR3 region has the DNA TGTGCTAGCAGGTCTGGGGTCCAGTCCCAGCATTTT.

The chain uses TRBV2 and TRBJ2-5, with D possibly TRBD2 on 5 matching bases. The V end was cut by 8 bases, the J end by 5 bases, with 12 bases between. This CDR3 has 12 residues. CDR1 is SNHLY, CDR2 FYNNEI, per germline. The CDR3 nucleotides are TGTGCCAGCGATGGGAGAGGGGAGACCCAGTACTTC. Translated, it gives CASDGRGETQYF.

Points on this clonotype: Just one base apart from a much larger clone, this may be a read error. The chain employs TRBV29-1 and TRBJ2-3, with a weak D call TRBD2 (6 bases). Germline V gene sequence: CDR1 SQVTM, CDR2 ANQGSEA. The CDR3 has 17 amino acids. V lost 2 bases to trimming and J lost 5 bases, with 23 bases between them. In DNA, the CDR3 is TGCAGCGTTGAATTTGCTAGCGAGAGAGATTATGGAGATACGCAGTATTTT. Translated: CSVEFASERDYGDTQYF.

The chain combines TRBV30 with TRBJ2-1; 10 bases map to TRBD2. The CDR3 runs to 15 residues. With V trimmed by 4 bases and J by 6 bases, 9 bases remained unmatched. Germline V gene sequence: CDR1 GTSNPN, CDR2 SVGIG (reference sequence). As DNA, the CDR3 is TGTGCCTGGAATAGGAGAAGCGGGAGGGCCAATGAGCAGTTCTTC. The encoded protein is CAWNRRSGRANEQFF.

This clonotype is labeled medium-sized. The chain carries TRBV11-2 and TRBJ2-7; 8 bases map to TRBD1. Germline CDR1 SGHAT, CDR2 FQNNGV. This CDR3 is 15 amino acids long. The J segment lost 0 bases and the V segment lost 5 bases, leaving 6 bases of the junction unmatched. The CDR3 DNA reads as TGTGCCAGCAGCCTATGGACAGGGCCCTCCTACGAGCAGTACTTC. Its translation: CASSLWTGPSYEQYF.

The sample holds a few counts of this clonotype. V is TRBV12-3 or TRBV12-4 and J is TRBJ1-4, with unresolved D. V was shortened by 1 base and J by 5 bases, with 5 bases between the two germline ends. CDR3 length: 13 amino acids. CDR3 DNA sequence: TGTGCCAGCAGTTTAGTGTACAATGAAAAACTGTTTTTT. Its translation is CASSLVYNEKLFF.

A remark on this clonotype: This sequence may be a read error, since a much larger clone differs from it by one base. CDR3 in amino acids: CASSPRRVSNTGELLF. CDR3 DNA sequence: TGTGCCAGCAGTCCCCGCAGGGTTTCGAACACCGGGGAGCTGTTATTT. The chain couples TRBV6-6 to TRBJ2-2, with D possibly being TRBD1 or TRBD2 (5 bases each). Germline V CDR1 and CDR2: MNHNY, SVGAGI (reference sequence). This CDR3 has 16 amino acids.

Remarks on this clonotype: This may stem from a read error, because a much larger clone lies one nucleotide away. The rearrangement uses TRBV5-4 and TRBJ2-3, with 8 bases matching TRBD2. Germline V gene data show CDR1 as SGHNT and CDR2 as YYREEE (reference sequence). This CDR3 is built from 15 residues. The CDR3 DNA is TGTGCCAGCAGCGCCACTAGCGGCAACACAGATACGCAGTGTTTT. Protein: CASSATSGNTDTQCF.